This T cell receptor (beta chain) originates from a study of technical replicates of blood from four donors (dated by TCRdb to about 2017). The library relied on the immunoSEQ multiplex PCR assay. This is the immuneACCESS table as TCRdb keeps it, with only in-frame sequences that have V and J called. A part of the clones is gone; compared with another copy, unresolved V genes explain less than half, and the rest is unexplained. The sample table shows some 70,000 clones, and roughly 92% are seen once. The ten largest clones represent 4.7% of the sample. For this clone: Its antigen remains unidentified. No much larger clone is present one base from it, and per-base qualities are unavailable.

The cysteine opens and the phenylalanine closes a CDR3 of 16 amino acids. Only CDR3 DNA is held: 48 bases, read in frame from base 1. Relative to germline, V is 0 bases shorter and J is 7 bases shorter, with 18 bases between their ends. The germline V gene yields MGHRA for CDR1 and YSYEKL for CDR2. The chain is encoded by TRBV4-1 joined to TRBJ2-5, with a tentative D gene TRBD2 over 6 matching bases. The receptor's source is a human donor in good health. Some clones in this sample may be carry-over from other donors' samples. Sequences were obtained from PBMCs. The CDR3 reads CASSQESAGRGWTQYF. The sequenced DNA is TGCGCCAGCAGCCAAGAATCTGCGGGGCGTGGTTGGACCCAGTACTTC.